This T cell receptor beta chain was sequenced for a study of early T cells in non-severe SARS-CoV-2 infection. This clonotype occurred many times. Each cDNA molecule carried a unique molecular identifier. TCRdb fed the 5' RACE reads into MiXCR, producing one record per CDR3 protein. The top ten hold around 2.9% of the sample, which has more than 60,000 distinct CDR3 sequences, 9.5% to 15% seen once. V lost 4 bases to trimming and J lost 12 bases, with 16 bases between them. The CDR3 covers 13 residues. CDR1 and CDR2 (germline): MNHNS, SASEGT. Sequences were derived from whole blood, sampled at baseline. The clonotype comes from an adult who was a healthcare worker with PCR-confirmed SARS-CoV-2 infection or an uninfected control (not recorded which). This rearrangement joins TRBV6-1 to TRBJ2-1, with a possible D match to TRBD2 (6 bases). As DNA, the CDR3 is TGTGCCAGCAGTGGGGACTCCCAAAGTAGGCAGTTCTTC. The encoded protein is CASSGDSQSRQFF.